This TCR beta chain came from a study of cytotoxic CD8 clonotypes in ibrutinib-treated CLL. Overall study: Responses comprised about 24 partial and 2 complete; at median around 72 months, roughly 15 remained remitted and about twelve progressed.

Here immunoSEQ multiplex PCR was the method, and the copy in TCRdb shows in-frame clones only, minus some. The sample contains some 160,000 clones, 70% to 85% of which appear only once. The CDR3 consists of 15 residues. The ends lost 6 bases at V and 3 bases at J; junction bases unmatched: 5. Germline CDR1 and CDR2: MDHEN and SYDVKM. The material sequenced was PBMCs, taken after 12 months of ibrutinib treatment. This sequence originates from a human donor with chronic lymphocytic leukemia. This chain connects TRBV28 to TRBJ1-6; 7 nucleotides align to TRBD1. CDR3 in amino acids: CASRAGQFYNSPLHF. CDR3 bases: TGTGCCAGCAGAGCGGGACAGTTCTATAATTCACCCCTCCACTTT.